One T cell receptor beta chain is described in this entry. Antigen: not known. The genomic DNA of each subset was split evenly across several immunoSEQ plates. Method: immunoSEQ multiplex PCR; TCRdb's copy keeps in-frame clones and lacks some. The repertoire holds approximately 2,000,000 clones, with around 93% as singletons. Germline V gene lookup returns CDR1 MDHEN and CDR2 SYDVKM. The V end lost 1 base, the J end lost 0 bases, and 16 bases lay between the germline ends. The CDR3 sequence is 19 residues long. This sample was included in a study of shared clonotypes between healthy human individuals. Study-wide findings and caveats: Rarefaction revealed incomplete sorted-subset sequencing despite large depth.

The rearrangement uses TRBV28 and TRBJ2-6; maybe TRBD1 (5 bases). This clonotype was obtained from a man younger than 30 in good health. Some clones in this sample may be carry-over from other donors' samples. Sequences were obtained from naive CD4+ T cells from PBMCs. Subset indicated: CD45RA+ positively selected. CDR3: CASSLSLQVQSSGANVLTF. Written as DNA, the CDR3 is TGTGCCAGCAGTTTATCGTTACAGGTACAGAGCTCTGGGGCCAACGTCCTGACTTTC.